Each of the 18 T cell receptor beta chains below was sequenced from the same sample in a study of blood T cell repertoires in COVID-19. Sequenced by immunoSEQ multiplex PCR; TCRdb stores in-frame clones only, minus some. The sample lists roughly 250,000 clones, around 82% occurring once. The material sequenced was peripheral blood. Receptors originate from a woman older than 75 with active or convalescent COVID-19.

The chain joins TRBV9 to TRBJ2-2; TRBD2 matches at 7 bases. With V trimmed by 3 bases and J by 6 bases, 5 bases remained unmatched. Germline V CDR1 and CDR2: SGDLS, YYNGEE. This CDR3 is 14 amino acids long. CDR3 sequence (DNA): TGTGCCAGCAGCGAAGGGGAGGGATCCGGGGAGCTGTTTTTT. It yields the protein CASSEGEGSGELFF.

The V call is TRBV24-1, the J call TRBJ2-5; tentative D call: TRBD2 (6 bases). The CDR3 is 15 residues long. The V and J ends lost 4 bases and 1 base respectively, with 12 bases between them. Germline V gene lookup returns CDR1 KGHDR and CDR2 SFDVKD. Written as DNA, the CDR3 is TGTGCCACCAGTGAGCCGAGGGGAGGCCAAGAGACCCAGTACTTC. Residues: CATSEPRGGQETQYF.

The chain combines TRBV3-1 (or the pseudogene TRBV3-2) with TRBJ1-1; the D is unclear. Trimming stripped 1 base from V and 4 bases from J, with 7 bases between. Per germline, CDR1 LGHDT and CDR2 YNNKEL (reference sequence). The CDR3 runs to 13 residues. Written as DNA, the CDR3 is TGTGCCAGCAGCCAAGTGGAGCTCACTGAAGCTTTCTTT. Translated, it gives CASSQVELTEAFF.

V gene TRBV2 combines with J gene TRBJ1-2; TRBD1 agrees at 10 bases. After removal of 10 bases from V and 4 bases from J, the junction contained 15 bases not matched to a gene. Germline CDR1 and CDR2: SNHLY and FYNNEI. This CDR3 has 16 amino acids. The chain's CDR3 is CATKRDGTGVGYGYTF. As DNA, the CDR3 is TGTGCCACTAAGAGGGACGGGACAGGGGTGGGCTATGGCTACACCTTC.

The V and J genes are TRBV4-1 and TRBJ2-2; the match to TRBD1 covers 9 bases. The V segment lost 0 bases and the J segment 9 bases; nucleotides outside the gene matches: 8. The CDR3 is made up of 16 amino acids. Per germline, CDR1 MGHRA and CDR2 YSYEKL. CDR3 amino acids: CASSQDRGQGPRELFF. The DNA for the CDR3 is TGCGCCAGCAGCCAAGATAGAGGACAGGGGCCCCGGGAGCTGTTTTTT.

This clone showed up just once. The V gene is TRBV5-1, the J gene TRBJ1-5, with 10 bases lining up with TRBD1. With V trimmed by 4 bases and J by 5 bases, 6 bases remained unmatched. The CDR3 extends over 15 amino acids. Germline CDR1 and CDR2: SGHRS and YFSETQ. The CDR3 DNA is TGCGCCAGCAGCCTATCCGGGACAGGGGATCAGCCCCAGCATTTT. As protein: CASSLSGTGDQPQHF.

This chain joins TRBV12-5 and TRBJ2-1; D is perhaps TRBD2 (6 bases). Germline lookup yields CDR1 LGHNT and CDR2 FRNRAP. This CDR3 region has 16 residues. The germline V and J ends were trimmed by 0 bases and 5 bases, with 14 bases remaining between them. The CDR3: CASGLVLWDLNNEQFF. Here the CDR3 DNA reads TGTGCTAGTGGTTTGGTACTTTGGGACTTGAACAATGAGCAGTTCTTC.

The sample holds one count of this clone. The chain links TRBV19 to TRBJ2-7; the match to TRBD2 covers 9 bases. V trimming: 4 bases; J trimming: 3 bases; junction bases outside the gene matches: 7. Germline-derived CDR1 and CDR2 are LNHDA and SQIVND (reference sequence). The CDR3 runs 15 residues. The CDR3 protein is CASSTTLAGSYEQYF. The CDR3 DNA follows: TGTGCCAGTAGTACAACCCTAGCGGGAAGCTACGAGCAGTACTTC.

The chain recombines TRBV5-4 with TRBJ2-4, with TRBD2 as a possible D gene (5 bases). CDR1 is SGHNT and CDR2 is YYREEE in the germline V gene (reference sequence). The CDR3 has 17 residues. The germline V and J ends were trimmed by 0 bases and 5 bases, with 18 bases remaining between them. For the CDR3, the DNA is TGTGCCAGCAGCTTGGCACCCCCGTCCGAGAGGGAAAACATTCAGTACTTC. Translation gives CASSLAPPSERENIQYF.

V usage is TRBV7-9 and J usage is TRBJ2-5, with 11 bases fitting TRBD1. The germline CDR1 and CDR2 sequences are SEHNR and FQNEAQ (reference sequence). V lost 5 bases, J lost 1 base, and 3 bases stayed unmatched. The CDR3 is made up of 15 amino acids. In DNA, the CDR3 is TGTGCCAGCAGCCCGGGGACAGGGGGCCAAGAGACCCAGTACTTC. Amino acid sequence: CASSPGTGGQETQYF.

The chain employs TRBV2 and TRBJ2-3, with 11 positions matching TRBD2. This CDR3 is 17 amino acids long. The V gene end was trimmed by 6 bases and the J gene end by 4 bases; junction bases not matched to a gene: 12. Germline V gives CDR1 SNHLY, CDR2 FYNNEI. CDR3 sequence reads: CASSQGILAGGADTQYF. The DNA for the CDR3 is TGTGCCAGCAGCCAGGGAATCCTAGCGGGGGGAGCAGATACGCAGTATTTT.

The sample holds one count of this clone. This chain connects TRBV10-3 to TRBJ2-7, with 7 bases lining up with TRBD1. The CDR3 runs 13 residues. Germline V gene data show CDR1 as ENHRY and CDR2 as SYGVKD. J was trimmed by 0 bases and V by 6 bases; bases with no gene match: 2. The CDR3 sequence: CAIRRDSSYEQYF. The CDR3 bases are TGTGCCATCAGACGGGACAGCTCCTACGAGCAGTACTTC.

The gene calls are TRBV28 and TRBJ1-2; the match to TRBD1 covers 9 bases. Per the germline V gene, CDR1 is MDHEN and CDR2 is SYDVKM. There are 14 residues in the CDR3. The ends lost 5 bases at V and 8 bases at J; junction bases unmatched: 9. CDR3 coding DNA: TGTGCCAGCAGTATCACCGGGACAGGGAGGGGCTACACCTTC. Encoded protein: CASSITGTGRGYTF.

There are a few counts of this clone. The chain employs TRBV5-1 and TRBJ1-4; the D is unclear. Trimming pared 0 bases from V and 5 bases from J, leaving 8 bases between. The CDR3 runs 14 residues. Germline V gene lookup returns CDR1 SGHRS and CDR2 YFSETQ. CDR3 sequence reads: CASSLGWENEKLFF. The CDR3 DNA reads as TGCGCCAGCAGCTTGGGATGGGAGAATGAAAAACTGTTTTTT. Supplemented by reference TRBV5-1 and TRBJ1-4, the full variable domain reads KAGVTQTPRYLIKTRGQQVTLSCSPISGHRSVSWYQQTPGQGLQFLFEYFSETQRNKGNFPGRFSGRQFSNSRSEMNVSTLELGDSALYLCASSLGWENEKLFFGSGTQLSVL.

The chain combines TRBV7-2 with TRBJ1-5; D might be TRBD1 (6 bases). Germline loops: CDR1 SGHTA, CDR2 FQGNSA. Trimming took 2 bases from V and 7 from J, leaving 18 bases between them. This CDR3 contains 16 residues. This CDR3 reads CASSLSWTVAGQPQHF. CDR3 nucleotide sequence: TGTGCCAGCAGCTTATCATGGACAGTAGCGGGCCAGCCCCAGCATTTT.

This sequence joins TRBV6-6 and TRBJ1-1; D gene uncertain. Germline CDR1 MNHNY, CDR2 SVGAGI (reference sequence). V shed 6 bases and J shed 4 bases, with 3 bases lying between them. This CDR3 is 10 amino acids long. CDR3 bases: TGTGCCAGCAGCTTCACTGAAGCTTTCTTT. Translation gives CASSFTEAFF.

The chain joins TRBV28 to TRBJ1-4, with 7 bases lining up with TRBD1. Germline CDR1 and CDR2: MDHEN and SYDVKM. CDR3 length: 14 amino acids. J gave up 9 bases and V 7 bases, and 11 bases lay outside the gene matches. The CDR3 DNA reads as TGTGCCAGCACCAAGACAGGGATCGATCAAAAACTGTTTTTT. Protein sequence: CASTKTGIDQKLFF.

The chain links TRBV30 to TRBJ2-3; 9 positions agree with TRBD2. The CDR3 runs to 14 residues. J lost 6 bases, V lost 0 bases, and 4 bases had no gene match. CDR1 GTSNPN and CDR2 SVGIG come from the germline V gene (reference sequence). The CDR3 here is CAWSVRLAGDTQYF. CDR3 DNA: TGTGCCTGGAGTGTACGGCTAGCGGGGGATACGCAGTATTTT. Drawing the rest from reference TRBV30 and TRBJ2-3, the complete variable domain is SQTIHQWPATLVQPVGSPLSLECTVEGTSNPNLYWYRQAAGRGLQLLFYSVGIGQISSEVPQNLSASRPQDRQFILSSKKLLLSDSGFYLCAWSVRLAGDTQYFGPGTRLTVL.